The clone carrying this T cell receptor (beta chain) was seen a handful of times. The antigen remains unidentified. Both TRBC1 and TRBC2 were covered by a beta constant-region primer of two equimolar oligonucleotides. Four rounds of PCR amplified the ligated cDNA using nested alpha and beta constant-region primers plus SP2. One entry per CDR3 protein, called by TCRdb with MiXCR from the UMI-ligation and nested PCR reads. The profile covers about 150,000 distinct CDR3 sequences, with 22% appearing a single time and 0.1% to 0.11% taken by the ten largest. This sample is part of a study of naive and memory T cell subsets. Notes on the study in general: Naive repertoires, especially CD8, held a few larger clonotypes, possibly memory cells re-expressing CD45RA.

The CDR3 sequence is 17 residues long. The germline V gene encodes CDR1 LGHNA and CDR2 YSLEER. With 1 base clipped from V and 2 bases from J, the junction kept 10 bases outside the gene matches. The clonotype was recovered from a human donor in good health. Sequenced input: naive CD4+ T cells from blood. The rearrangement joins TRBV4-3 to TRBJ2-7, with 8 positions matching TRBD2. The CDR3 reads CASSQGLLAALTYEQYF. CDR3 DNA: TGCGCCAGCAGCCAAGGGTTACTAGCGGCCCTAACCTACGAGCAGTACTTC.